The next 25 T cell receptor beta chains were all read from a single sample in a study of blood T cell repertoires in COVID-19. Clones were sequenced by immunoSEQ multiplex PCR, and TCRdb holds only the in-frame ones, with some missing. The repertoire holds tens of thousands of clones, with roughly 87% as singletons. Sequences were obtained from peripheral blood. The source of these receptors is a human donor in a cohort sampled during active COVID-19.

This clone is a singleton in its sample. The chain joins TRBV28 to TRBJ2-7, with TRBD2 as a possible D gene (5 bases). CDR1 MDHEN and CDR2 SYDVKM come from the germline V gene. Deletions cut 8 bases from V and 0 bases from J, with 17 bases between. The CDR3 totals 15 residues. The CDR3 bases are TGTGCCAGCTCCTCTGCGGGCCTGAGCTCCTACGAGCAGTACTTC. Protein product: CASSSAGLSSYEQYF. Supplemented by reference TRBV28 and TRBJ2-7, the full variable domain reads DVKVTQSSRYLVKRTGEKVFLECVQDMDHENMFWYRQDPGLGLRLIYFSYDVKMKEKGDIPEGYSVSREKKERFSLILESASTNQTSMYLCASSSAGLSSYEQYFGPGTRLTVT.

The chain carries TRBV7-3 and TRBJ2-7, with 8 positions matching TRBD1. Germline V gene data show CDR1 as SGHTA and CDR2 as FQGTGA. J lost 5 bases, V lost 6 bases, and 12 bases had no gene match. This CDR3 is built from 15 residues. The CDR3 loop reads CASSSGQGPADEQYF. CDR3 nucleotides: TGTGCCAGCAGTTCCGGACAGGGACCCGCCGACGAGCAGTACTTC.

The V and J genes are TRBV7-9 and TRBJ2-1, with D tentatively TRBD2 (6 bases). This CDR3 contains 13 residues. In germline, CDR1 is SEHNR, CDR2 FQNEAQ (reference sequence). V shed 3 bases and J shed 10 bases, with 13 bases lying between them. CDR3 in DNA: TGTGCCAGCAGCTTGGCTAGCGTTGGGGAGCAGTTCTTC. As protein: CASSLASVGEQFF.

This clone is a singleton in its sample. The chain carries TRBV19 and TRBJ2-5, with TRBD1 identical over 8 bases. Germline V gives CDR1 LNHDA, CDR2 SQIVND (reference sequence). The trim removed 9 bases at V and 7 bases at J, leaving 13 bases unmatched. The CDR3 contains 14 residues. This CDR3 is CASTPTGDVVTQYF. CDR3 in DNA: TGTGCCAGCACCCCGACAGGGGATGTTGTGACCCAGTACTTC.

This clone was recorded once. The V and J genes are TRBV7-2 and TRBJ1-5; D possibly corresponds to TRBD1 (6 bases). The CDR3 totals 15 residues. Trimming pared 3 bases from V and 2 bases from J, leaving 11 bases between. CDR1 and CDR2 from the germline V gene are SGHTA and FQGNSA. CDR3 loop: CASSFVQGGNQPQHF. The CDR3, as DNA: TGTGCCAGCAGCTTTGTACAGGGAGGCAATCAGCCCCAGCATTTT.

The CDR3 loop reads CASSYGLALRSTDTQYF. The DNA of the CDR3 is TGCGCCAGCAGCTACGGACTAGCGCTCCGGAGCACAGATACGCAGTATTTT. V gene TRBV5-1 combines with J gene TRBJ2-3; 9 positions agree with TRBD2. Germline V gene sequence: CDR1 SGHRS, CDR2 YFSETQ. CDR3 length: 17 residues. Germline trimming cut 3 bases from V and 0 bases from J; bases unmatched to any gene: 8. Combining the CDR3 with reference TRBV5-1 and TRBJ2-3 gives the whole variable domain KAGVTQTPRYLIKTRGQQVTLSCSPISGHRSVSWYQQTPGQGLQFLFEYFSETQRNKGNFPGRFSGRQFSNSRSEMNVSTLELGDSALYLCASSYGLALRSTDTQYFGPGTRLTVL.

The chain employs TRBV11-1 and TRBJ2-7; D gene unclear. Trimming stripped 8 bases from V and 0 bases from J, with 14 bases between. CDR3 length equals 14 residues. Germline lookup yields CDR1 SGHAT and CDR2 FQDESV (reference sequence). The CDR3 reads CASQTSLSSYEQYF. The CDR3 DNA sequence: TGTGCCAGCCAAACCTCACTGAGCTCCTACGAGCAGTACTTC.

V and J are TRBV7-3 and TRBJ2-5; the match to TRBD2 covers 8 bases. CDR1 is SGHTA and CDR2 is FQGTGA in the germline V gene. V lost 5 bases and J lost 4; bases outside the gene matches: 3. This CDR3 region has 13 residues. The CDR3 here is CASSRGGRETQYF. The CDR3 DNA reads TGTGCCAGCAGCCGCGGGGGGAGAGAGACCCAGTACTTC. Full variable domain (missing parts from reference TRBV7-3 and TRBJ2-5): GAGVSQTPSNKVTEKGKYVELRCDPISGHTALYWYRQSLGQGPEFLIYFQGTGAADDSGLPNDRFFAVRPEGSVSTLKIQRTERGDSAVYLCASSRGGRETQYFGPGTRLLVL.

CDR3 nucleotide sequence: TGTGCCAGTTCAGAGGGCCCATCTACTGAGCAGTTCTTC. It specifies CASSEGPSTEQFF. The chain joins TRBV12-3 or TRBV12-4 to TRBJ2-1; D is perhaps TRBD2 (5 bases). V shed 9 bases and J shed 9 bases, with 18 bases lying between them. This CDR3 comprises 13 residues.

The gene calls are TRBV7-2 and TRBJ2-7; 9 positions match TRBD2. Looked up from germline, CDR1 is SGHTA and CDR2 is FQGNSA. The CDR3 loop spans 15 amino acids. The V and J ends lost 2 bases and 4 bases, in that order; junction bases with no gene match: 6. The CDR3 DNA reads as TGTGCCAGCAGCTTAACCCGCGGGGGGGCGTACGAGCAGTACTTC. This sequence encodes CASSLTRGGAYEQYF.

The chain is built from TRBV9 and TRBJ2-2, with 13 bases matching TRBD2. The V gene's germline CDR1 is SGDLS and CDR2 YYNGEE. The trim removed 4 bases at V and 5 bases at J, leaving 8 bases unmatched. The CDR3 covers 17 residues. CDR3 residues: CASSPGTSGAITGELFF. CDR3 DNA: TGTGCCAGCAGCCCCGGGACTAGCGGGGCCATAACCGGGGAGCTGTTTTTT.

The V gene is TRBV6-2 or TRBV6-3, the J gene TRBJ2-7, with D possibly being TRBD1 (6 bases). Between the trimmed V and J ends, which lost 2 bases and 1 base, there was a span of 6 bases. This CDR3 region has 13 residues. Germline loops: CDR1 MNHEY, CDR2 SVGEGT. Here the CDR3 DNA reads TGTGCCAGCAGTTACACAGGGTCCTACGAGCAGTACTTC. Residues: CASSYTGSYEQYF.

CDR3 loop: CASSLGGTGTGELFF. The DNA for the CDR3 is TGTGCCAGCAGTTTAGGTGGGACAGGGACCGGGGAGCTGTTTTTT. The V and J genes are TRBV28 and TRBJ2-2; 9 bases map to TRBD1. J was trimmed by 5 bases and V by 2 bases; bases with no gene match: 3. CDR1 MDHEN and CDR2 SYDVKM come from the germline V gene. The CDR3 has 15 amino acids.

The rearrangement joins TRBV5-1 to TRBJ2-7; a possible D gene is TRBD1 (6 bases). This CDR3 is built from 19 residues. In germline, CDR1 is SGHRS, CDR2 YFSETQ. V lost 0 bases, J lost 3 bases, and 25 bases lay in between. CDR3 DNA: TGCGCCAGCAGCTTGGAAGTCCCTCGACAGGCAGGTACACACTACGAGCAGTACTTC. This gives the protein CASSLEVPRQAGTHYEQYF.

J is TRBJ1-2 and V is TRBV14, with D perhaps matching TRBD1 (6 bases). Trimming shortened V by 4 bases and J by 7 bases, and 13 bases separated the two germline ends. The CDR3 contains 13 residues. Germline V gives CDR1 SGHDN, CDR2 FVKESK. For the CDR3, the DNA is TGTGCCAGCAGCCGCGGACAGTCTCGTGGCTACACCTTC. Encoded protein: CASSRGQSRGYTF.

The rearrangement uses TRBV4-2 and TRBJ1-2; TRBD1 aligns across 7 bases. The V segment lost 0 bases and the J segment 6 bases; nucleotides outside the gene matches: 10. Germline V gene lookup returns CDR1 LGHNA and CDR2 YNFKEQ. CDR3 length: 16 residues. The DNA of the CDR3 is TGTGCCAGCAGCCAAGAGGATACTGACAGGGTTCATGGCTACACCTTC. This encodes CASSQEDTDRVHGYTF.

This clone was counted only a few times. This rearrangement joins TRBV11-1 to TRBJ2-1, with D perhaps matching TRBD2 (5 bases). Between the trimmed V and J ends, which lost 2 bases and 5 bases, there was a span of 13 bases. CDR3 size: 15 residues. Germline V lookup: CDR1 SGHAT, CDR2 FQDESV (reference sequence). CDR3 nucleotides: TGTGCCAGCAGCTTATACCAAAGAGGGCACAATGAGCAGTTCTTC. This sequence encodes CASSLYQRGHNEQFF.

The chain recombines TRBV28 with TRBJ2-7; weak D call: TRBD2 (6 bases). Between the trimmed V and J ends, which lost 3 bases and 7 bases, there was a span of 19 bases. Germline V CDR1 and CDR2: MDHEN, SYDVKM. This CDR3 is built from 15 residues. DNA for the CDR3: TGTGCCAGCAGTTTGTGGGCGGGATCCTCGGGGGAGCAGTACTTC. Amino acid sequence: CASSLWAGSSGEQYF.

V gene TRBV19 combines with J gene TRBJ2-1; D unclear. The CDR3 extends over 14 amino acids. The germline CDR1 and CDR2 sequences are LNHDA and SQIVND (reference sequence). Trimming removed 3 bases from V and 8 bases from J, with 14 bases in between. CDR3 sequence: CASSILAHLDEQFF. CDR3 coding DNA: TGTGCCAGTAGTATTTTAGCCCACCTTGATGAGCAGTTCTTC.

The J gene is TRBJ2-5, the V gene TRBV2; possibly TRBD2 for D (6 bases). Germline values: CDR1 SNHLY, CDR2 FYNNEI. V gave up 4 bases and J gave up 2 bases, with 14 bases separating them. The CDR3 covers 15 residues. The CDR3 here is CASSGAGKLQETQYF. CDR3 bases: TGTGCCAGCAGTGGGGCGGGAAAGTTACAAGAGACCCAGTACTTC.

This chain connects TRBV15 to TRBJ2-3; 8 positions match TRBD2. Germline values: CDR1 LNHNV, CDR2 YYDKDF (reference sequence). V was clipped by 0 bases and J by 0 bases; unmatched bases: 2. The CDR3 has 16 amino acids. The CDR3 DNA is TGTGCCACCAGCAGAGATGGGACTAGGAGCACAGATACGCAGTATTTT. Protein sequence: CATSRDGTRSTDTQYF.

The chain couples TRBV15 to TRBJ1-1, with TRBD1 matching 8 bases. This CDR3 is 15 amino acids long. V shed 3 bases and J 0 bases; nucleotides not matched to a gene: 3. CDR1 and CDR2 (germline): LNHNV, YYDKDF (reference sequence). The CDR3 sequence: CATSRTGDLNTEAFF. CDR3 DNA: TGTGCCACCAGCAGGACAGGGGACTTGAACACTGAAGCTTTCTTT.

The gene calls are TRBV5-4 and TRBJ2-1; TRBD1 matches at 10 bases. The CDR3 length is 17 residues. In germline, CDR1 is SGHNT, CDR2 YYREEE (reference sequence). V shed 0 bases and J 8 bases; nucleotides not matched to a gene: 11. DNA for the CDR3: TGTGCCAGCAGCTTGGCCCCGGGACAGGGGTTTCAGGATGAGCAGTTCTTC. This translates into CASSLAPGQGFQDEQFF.

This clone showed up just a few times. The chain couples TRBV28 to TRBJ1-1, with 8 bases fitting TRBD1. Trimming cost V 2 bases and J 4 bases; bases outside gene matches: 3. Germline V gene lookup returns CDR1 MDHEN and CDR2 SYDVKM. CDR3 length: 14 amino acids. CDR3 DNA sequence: TGTGCCAGCAGTTTAACAGGGGGTAGCACTGAAGCTTTCTTT. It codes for CASSLTGGSTEAFF. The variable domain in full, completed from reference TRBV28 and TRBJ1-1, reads DVKVTQSSRYLVKRTGEKVFLECVQDMDHENMFWYRQDPGLGLRLIYFSYDVKMKEKGDIPEGYSVSREKKERFSLILESASTNQTSMYLCASSLTGGSTEAFFGQGTRLTVV.

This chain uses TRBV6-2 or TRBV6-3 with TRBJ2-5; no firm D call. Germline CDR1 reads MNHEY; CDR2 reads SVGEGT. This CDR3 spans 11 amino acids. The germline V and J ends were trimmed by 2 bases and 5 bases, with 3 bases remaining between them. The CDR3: CASSYRETQYF. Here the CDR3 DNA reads TGTGCCAGCAGTTACCGTGAGACCCAGTACTTC.